The clone carrying this TCR beta chain was recorded many times. Its cognate antigen is unknown. TCRdb ran MiXCR on the 5' RACE reads and lists one entry per CDR3 protein. The data show about 430,000 distinct CDR3 sequences, 15% to 20% seen once. This entry belongs to a study of identical twins. Trimming removed 4 bases from V and 10 bases from J, with 9 bases in between. The CDR3 consists of 11 residues. Per the germline V gene, CDR1 is SGHRS and CDR2 is YFSETQ. Findings of the study overall: Abundant beta clonotypes from cord blood bore fewer insertions; memory repertoires lacked this pattern.

This receptor was obtained from a man in his fifties in good health. The V and J genes are TRBV5-1 and TRBJ2-1, with unresolved D. The sequenced sample was naive T cells sorted from blood. CDR3 coding DNA: TGCGCCAGCAGCGGGCTGAAAGAGCAGTTCTTC. Translated: CASSGLKEQFF.